This T cell receptor (beta chain) comes out of a study of identical twins. Each CDR3 protein gets one entry after TCRdb re-called the 5' RACE reads with MiXCR. In the table there are around 1.7 million distinct CDR3 sequences, about 32% of which are singletons. Germline V gene data show CDR1 as SGHAT and CDR2 as FQNNGV. This CDR3 is 15 amino acids long. As regards this clonotype: One junction end does not reproduce the germline sequence, and a read error may be involved.

Sequencing was done on a sample of cord blood. The TCR comes from a newborn girl in good health. The rearrangement links TRBV11-2 to TRBJ2-1; no definite D call. CDR3 DNA: TGTGCCAGCAATATCTCCCCGGCCCTTTACAATGAGCAGTCCTTC. Its protein product is CASNISPALYNEQSF.